Shown below are 17 T cell receptor beta chains from a single sample sequenced in a study of cytomegalovirus exposure and HLA in healthy donors (dated by TCRdb to 2015 to 2018). Library creation used the immunoSEQ multiplex PCR assay. The multiplex PCR relied on a mix of 60 forward primers for TCR Vbeta segments and 13 reverse primers for TCR Jbeta segments. This immuneACCESS table, as held by TCRdb, lists in-frame sequences with V and J called but not all clones. Of the missing ones, under half trace to an unresolved V gene in checked studies; the others have no known cause. The table for this sample lists 150,000 to 200,000 clones; more than 60% of them were counted only once. Clones ranked in the top ten supply 1.4% to 1.5% of the sample. Input material: PBMCs. These receptors all come from a man aged 18 to 29 in good health and CMV-seronegative.

This clone has a single count. The CDR3 coding sequence is TGTGCCACCAGCACCGACAGGGGGAACACTGAAGCTTTCTTT. It yields the protein CATSTDRGNTEAFF. This chain uses TRBV15 with TRBJ1-1; TRBD1 matches at 8 bases. Unmatched junction bases numbered 2, after V lost 4 bases and J lost 1 base. This CDR3 contains 14 residues. Germline lookup yields CDR1 LNHNV and CDR2 YYDKDF (reference sequence).

V and J are TRBV27 and TRBJ2-1; 9 bases are shared with TRBD1. Losses at the gene ends were 4 bases for V and 2 bases for J; bases not matched to a gene: 6. The germline V gene encodes CDR1 MNHEY and CDR2 SMNVEV (reference sequence). There are 16 residues in the CDR3. The CDR3 region has the DNA TGTGCCAGCAGTTCCCAGGACAGGGGAGCCTACAATGAGCAGTTCTTC. It yields the protein CASSSQDRGAYNEQFF.

The rearrangement links TRBV7-2 to TRBJ2-3; D is ambiguous. CDR3 length equals 15 residues. The germline V gene has CDR1 SGHTA and CDR2 FQGNSA. Trimming pared 0 bases from V and 2 bases from J, leaving 9 bases between. Here the CDR3 DNA reads TGTGCCAGCAGCTTAGCCGCGGTTTTCACAGATACGCAGTATTTT. Amino acids: CASSLAAVFTDTQYF.

CDR3 in DNA: TGTGCCAGCAGCATCAACGACAGGAATTCACCCCTCCACTTT. Translation: CASSINDRNSPLHF. This rearrangement joins TRBV7-9 to TRBJ1-6; D perhaps matches TRBD1 (6 bases). This CDR3 comprises 14 residues. The V gene lost 5 bases and the J gene lost 7 bases, with 12 bases spanning the gap. Germline CDR1 reads SEHNR; CDR2 reads FQNEAQ (reference sequence).

This clone has only a few counts. The V gene is TRBV14, the J gene TRBJ2-4; TRBD2 agrees at 7 bases. Per germline, CDR1 SGHDN and CDR2 FVKESK. This CDR3 comprises 15 residues. The V segment lost 5 bases and the J segment 4 bases; nucleotides outside the gene matches: 8. The CDR3 DNA reads TGTGCCAGCAGCAGTGGGACTACCATGAAAAACATTCAGTACTTC. This codes for CASSSGTTMKNIQYF.

V is TRBV27 and J is TRBJ2-1; 9 nucleotides line up with TRBD1. Trimming removed 1 base from V and 8 bases from J; junction bases left unmatched: 3. Germline assignment: CDR1 MNHEY and CDR2 SMNVEV (reference sequence). The CDR3 sequence is 14 residues long. The CDR3 loop reads CASSLWDRADEQFF. CDR3 bases: TGTGCCAGCAGTTTATGGGACAGGGCGGATGAGCAGTTCTTC.

CDR3: CASRYRVTDTQYF. The CDR3 bases are TGTGCCAGCAGATACAGGGTCACAGATACGCAGTATTTT. V usage is TRBV27 and J usage is TRBJ2-3, with a tentative D call TRBD1 (6 bases). The CDR3 runs 13 residues. Trimming removed 6 bases at V and 2 bases at J, with 9 bases between. Germline loops: CDR1 MNHEY, CDR2 SMNVEV (reference sequence).

As to this clone: The sample carries other DNA sequences with the same CDR3. The chain uses TRBV4-1 and TRBJ2-1; weak D call: TRBD2 (6 bases). V was cut by 4 bases and J by 7 bases, with 14 bases left in between. This CDR3 is built from 14 residues. CDR1 is MGHRA and CDR2 is YSYEKL in the germline V gene. The CDR3 DNA follows: TGCGCCAGCAGCCCGGGACTCCTTGGGAATGAGCAGTTCTTC. Amino acid sequence: CASSPGLLGNEQFF.

The chain combines TRBV2 with TRBJ1-2; D gene uncertain. Germline values: CDR1 SNHLY, CDR2 FYNNEI. This CDR3 is 16 amino acids long. Trimming pared 5 bases from V and 4 bases from J, leaving 20 bases between. CDR3 region: CASSWASQLLFYGYTF. The CDR3 nucleotides are TGTGCCAGCAGTTGGGCCAGTCAACTGCTATTCTATGGCTACACCTTC.

CDR3 in amino acids: CASRHKDRAGNTIYF. The CDR3 nucleotides read TGTGCCAGTCGTCATAAGGACAGGGCTGGAAACACCATATATTTT. The chain uses TRBV19 and TRBJ1-3; 8 bases fit TRBD1. Germline CDR1 is LNHDA and CDR2 is SQIVND (reference sequence). The CDR3 covers 15 residues. J was trimmed by 2 bases and V by 8 bases; bases with no gene match: 8.

Regarding this clone: One end of the junction varies from germline; a read error may be responsible. The chain links TRBV7-2 to TRBJ2-3; 7 bases line up with TRBD1. The length of the CDR3 is 17 residues. Germline-derived CDR1 and CDR2 are SGHTA and FQGNSA. The CDR3 coding sequence is TGTGTCAGCAGCTTATCGCCGGGACAGAAAGGGACAGATACGCAGTATTTT. Its translation is CVSSLSPGQKGTDTQYF.

The chain joins TRBV18 to TRBJ1-2; no clear D gene. This CDR3 is built from 14 residues. Trimming stripped 1 base from V and 2 bases from J, with 8 bases between. CDR1 is KGHSH and CDR2 is LQKENI in the germline V gene. The CDR3 spells CASSPRERNYGYTF. The DNA for the CDR3 is TGTGCCAGCTCACCACGCGAACGGAACTATGGCTACACCTTC.

This rearrangement joins TRBV7-9 to TRBJ1-2; TRBD1 matches 7 bases. The CDR3 runs 14 residues. Germline V gene sequence: CDR1 SEHNR, CDR2 FQNEAQ (reference sequence). The ends lost 1 base at V and 7 bases at J; junction bases unmatched: 6. CDR3 bases: TGTGCCAGCAGCTTAGTAACAGGGGTCTCTGGCTACACCTTC. Protein product: CASSLVTGVSGYTF.

This sequence joins TRBV7-9 and TRBJ2-2; D not certain. Per the germline V gene, CDR1 is SEHNR and CDR2 is FQNEAQ (reference sequence). The V and J ends lost 2 bases and 4 bases respectively, with 11 bases between them. CDR3 length equals 15 residues. The CDR3 here is CASSLNRVGTGELFF. The CDR3 nucleotides read TGTGCCAGCAGCTTAAACCGGGTTGGCACCGGGGAGCTGTTTTTT.

To note about this clone: Sequence at one end of the junction differs from germline and may be a read error. This chain links TRBV6-6 with TRBJ1-3, with D unresolved. CDR1 MNHNY and CDR2 SVGAGI come from the germline V gene (reference sequence). This CDR3 comprises 12 residues. The CDR3, as DNA: TGTGCCAGCAGCTACTCTGGAAACACCATATATTTT. It encodes CASSYSGNTIYF.

A single count supports this clone. The chain couples TRBV5-1 to TRBJ2-5; maybe TRBD1 (5 bases). Germline CDR1 reads SGHRS; CDR2 reads YFSETQ. The CDR3 spans 16 residues. V lost 1 base and J lost 5, with 18 bases in between. CDR3 sequence reads: CASSLLQGRSRETQYF. Here the CDR3 DNA reads TGCGCCAGCAGCTTGCTGCAGGGAAGGAGTAGGGAGACCCAGTACTTC.

The sample holds one count of this clone. The chain joins TRBV5-1 to TRBJ2-7; 11 nucleotides agree with TRBD2. Germline V gene sequence: CDR1 SGHRS, CDR2 YFSETQ. J lost 4 bases, V lost 4 bases, and 1 base had no gene match. CDR3 size: 13 residues. The CDR3 protein is CASSRTSGYEQYF. CDR3 sequence (DNA): TGCGCCAGCAGCCGGACTAGCGGGTACGAGCAGTACTTC. The full variable domain, with the rest looked up from reference TRBV5-1 and TRBJ2-7, is KAGVTQTPRYLIKTRGQQVTLSCSPISGHRSVSWYQQTPGQGLQFLFEYFSETQRNKGNFPGRFSGRQFSNSRSEMNVSTLELGDSALYLCASSRTSGYEQYFGPGTRLTVT.